A selection of T cell receptor beta chains follows, all from one sample in a study of PD-L1 blockade in urothelial cancer. Assay: immunoSEQ multiplex PCR; the TCRdb copy retains only in-frame clones and omits some. The repertoire has about 87,000 clones, around 83% of them found once; the top ten carry around 1.9%. The source was PBMCs, collected around atezolizumab (anti-PD-L1) treatment. These TCRs come from a man in his 60s with urothelial cancer. CDR3s include the opening cysteine and the closing phenylalanine or tryptophan. The D gene is left open where the match is weak. Clone size is not always given. Where it is, it says once, few, many or a class for expanded clones.

DNA	CDR3	D	size	V	J
TGTGCCAGCAGCGCCGAGACAGGGCGCCCCTACGAGCAGTACTTC	CASSAETGRPYEQYF	TRBD1	-	TRBV7-9	TRBJ2-7
TGTGCCAGCAGGGGACTAGCGGGAGAGGGCGAGCAGTTCTTC	CASRGLAGEGEQFF	TRBD2	few	TRBV28	TRBJ2-1
TGTGCCAGCAGCTTAGGGGGCGGGGGCTACGAGCAGTACTTC	CASSLGGGGYEQYF	TRBD2	once	TRBV11-2	TRBJ2-7
TGTGCCAGCAGCAGGCTAGCGGGAGTTTCCACCGGGGAGCTGTTTTTT	CASSRLAGVSTGELFF	TRBD2	-	TRBV7-2	TRBJ2-2
TGTGCCAGCAGCGGCCGGGACAGGGGGCTTACTGAAGCTTTCTTT	CASSGRDRGLTEAFF	TRBD1	-	TRBV6-5	TRBJ1-1
TGTGCCAGCAGCTTATCGGACAGCTCTGGAAACACCATATATTTT	CASSLSDSSGNTIYF	-	-	TRBV7-8	TRBJ1-3
TGTGCCAGTAGTATAGTGGAACAGGGGAATGAAAAACTGTTTTTT	CASSIVEQGNEKLFF	TRBD1	-	TRBV19	TRBJ1-4
TGTGCCAGTACCTCCTATGCGACAGGGCCTAGCACAGATACGCAGTATTTT	CASTSYATGPSTDTQYF	TRBD1	-	TRBV19	TRBJ2-3
TGTGCCAGCAGCCAAGATATCGGGACAGGCTATGGCTACACCTTC	CASSQDIGTGYGYTF	TRBD1	-	TRBV14	TRBJ1-2
TGCGCCAGCAGCCCGGACAGCCTTAATTCACCCCTCCACTTT	CASSPDSLNSPLHF	-	-	TRBV4-3	TRBJ1-6
TGTGCCAGCAGCCGAGCCGGGACTCTAAACACCATATATTTT	CASSRAGTLNTIYF	-	-	TRBV6-5	TRBJ1-3
TGTGCCAGCAGCGGGGGGACAGCGAACACCGGGGAGCTGTTTTTT	CASSGGTANTGELFF	TRBD1	once	TRBV9	TRBJ2-2
TGTGCCAGCAGTTACACGGCGACAGGGTACGAGCAGTACTTC	CASSYTATGYEQYF	TRBD1	-	TRBV6-9	TRBJ2-7
TGCGCCAGCAGGGGACTAGCGGGAGTGGGCGAGCAGTACTTC	CASRGLAGVGEQYF	TRBD2	once	TRBV5-1	TRBJ2-7
TGCGCCAGCAGCACACTAGCGGGGGGGAGCTACGAGCAGTACTTC	CASSTLAGGSYEQYF	TRBD2	-	TRBV5-1	TRBJ2-7
TGTGCCAGCAGCCTAGGGACAGGTCCCTACGAGCAGTACTTC	CASSLGTGPYEQYF	TRBD1	few	TRBV7-8	TRBJ2-7
TGTGCCAGCAGCGCCCTGACAGGGGACTCCTACGAGCAGTACTTC	CASSALTGDSYEQYF	TRBD1	-	TRBV5-5	TRBJ2-7
TGTGCCAGCAGCTCTAGCGGGGGGGGCACAGATACGCAGTATTTT	CASSSSGGGTDTQYF	TRBD2	-	TRBV7-8	TRBJ2-3
TGTGCCAGTAGTATAGGGGGGACAGGGGTGGATGAGCAGTTCTTC	CASSIGGTGVDEQFF	TRBD1	-	TRBV19	TRBJ2-1
TGCAGCGTTGATTCCGGGACTAGCTCCCTCGAGCAGTACTTC	CSVDSGTSSLEQYF	TRBD2	once	TRBV29-1	TRBJ2-7
TGTGCCAGCAGCCCCCAGGCCCGGGACTCCTACGAGCAGTACTTC	CASSPQARDSYEQYF	-	once	TRBV7-8	TRBJ2-7
TGTGCCAGCAGCAACCCACCACAGATGAACACTGAAGCTTTCTTT	CASSNPPQMNTEAFF	-	-	TRBV6-5	TRBJ1-1
TGCGCCAGCAGCCAAGAGGGCAGCAGGGGGCGTGGGGATAATGAAAAACTGTTTTTT	CASSQEGSRGRGDNEKLFF	TRBD1	-	TRBV4-1	TRBJ1-4
TGTGCCAGCCGGATGTGGACAGCTATGAACACTGAAGCTTTCTTT	CASRMWTAMNTEAFF	-	-	TRBV6-5	TRBJ1-1